The present T cell receptor beta chain was sequenced within a study of T-cell memory formation after mild COVID-19. Study conclusions and caveats: There were some responding clones in pre-infection memory, which suggested that cross-reactive memory had joined. Day 15 to 85 contracting clones showed balanced CD4/CD8; later expanders leaned CD4+. Clones that contracted clustered mainly in CM and EM if CD4+ and in EMRA if CD8+.

TCRdb re-called the 5' RACE reads through MiXCR, storing one row per CDR3 protein. The table includes fewer than 50,000 distinct CDR3 sequences, 6% to 8% detected once. CDR1 and CDR2 from the germline V gene are SNHLY and FYNNEI. This CDR3 is 15 amino acids long. Trimming at V came to 7 bases and at J to 5 bases, leaving 12 bases not matched to a gene. This clonotype has more than one count but fewer than ten. The antigen is undetermined. Material: PBMCs or a T cell subset sorted from them (not recorded which). The rearrangement joins TRBV2 to TRBJ2-3, with TRBD2 matching over 7 bases. The TCR was taken from a man aged 18-30 years who had mild COVID-19 (a few samples of this study predate the infection). Cell type and time point are not known. CDR3 sequence reads: CASKRLASRLDTQYF. CDR3 DNA sequence: TGTGCCAGCAAAAGACTAGCCTCGCGTTTAGATACGCAGTATTTT.